The rows below give T cell receptor beta chains drawn from one sample of a study of T cells in Graves' hyperthyroidism and ophthalmopathy. MiXCR, run by TCRdb on the multiplex PCR reads, gives a single entry per CDR3 protein. The sample includes about 320,000 distinct CDR3 sequences, roughly 15% of them seen just once. Sequencing was done on a sample of blood. Receptor source: a man under 40 with Graves' hyperthyroidism. Each CDR3 is given with its conserved first and last residue. The order of the fields is J gene, clone size, V gene, D gene, CDR3 DNA, CDR3 protein. The D gene is left open where the match is weak. The size entry is marked missing in some rows and otherwise reads once, few, many or a size class.

>TRBJ2-7|many|TRBV10-3|TRBD2
TGTGCCATCCGGGAGGCGTCCTACGAGCAGTACTTC
CAIREASYEQYF
>TRBJ2-5|few|TRBV20-1|-
TGCAGTGCTACCCCTCTAGAGGCAGGCGAGACCCAGTACTTC
CSATPLEAGETQYF
>TRBJ1-5|many|TRBV12-3/TRBV12-4|-
TGTGCCAGCAGCCAAACGAGTATTGGCAATCAGCCCCAGCATTTT
CASSQTSIGNQPQHF
>TRBJ1-1|many|TRBV29-1|TRBD1
TGCAGCGTTGAAGATACACAGGGGGTCAGTACTGAAGCTTTCTTT
CSVEDTQGVSTEAFF
>TRBJ1-1|many|TRBV12-3/TRBV12-4|TRBD1
TGTGCCAGCAGCGCAACCACGACAGGGACTGAAGCTTTCTTT
CASSATTTGTEAFF
>TRBJ2-7|many|TRBV7-2|TRBD2
TGTGCCAGCAGCTTAGGGACTAGCGTCTACGAGCAGTACTTC
CASSLGTSVYEQYF
>TRBJ2-1|many|TRBV11-2|TRBD2
TGTGCCAGCAGCTTAAGGCTAGCGGGAGGGCGTCTGTCCTACAATGAGCAGTTCTTC
CASSLRLAGGRLSYNEQFF
>TRBJ1-4|few|TRBV28|TRBD1
TGTGCCAGCAGTACCAGGGGGTACGATGAAAAACTGTTTTTT
CASSTRGYDEKLFF
>TRBJ2-3|many|TRBV20-1|-
TGCAGTGCTGGCCAAGAAAGAGGGTTAGATACGCAGTATTTT
CSAGQERGLDTQYF
>TRBJ2-1|many|TRBV7-3|-
TGTGCCAGCAGTTGGACGGCCCCAAATGGGAATGAGCAGTTCTTC
CASSWTAPNGNEQFF
>TRBJ2-5|many|TRBV6-1|TRBD2
TGTGCCAGCAGCTTTAGACTAGCGGGGGGGGAGACCCAGTACTTC
CASSFRLAGGETQYF
>TRBJ1-1|many|TRBV28|-
TGTGCCAGCAGTTTAGTCCCGGACGGTTTGGTAGCTTTCTTT
CASSLVPDGLVAFF
>TRBJ2-3|-|TRBV7-3|-
TGTGCCAGCAGCCTACTGGGTCGGGGAGATACGCAGTATTTT
CASSLLGRGDTQYF
>TRBJ2-7|many|TRBV28|TRBD1
TGTGCCAGCAGCCCCCCCGAGACAGGGCTCCACGAGCAGTACTTC
CASSPPETGLHEQYF
>TRBJ2-7|-|TRBV12-3/TRBV12-4|-
TGTGCCAGCAGCCGGGGCAGAGGGAACTCCTACGAGCAGTACTTC
CASSRGRGNSYEQYF
>TRBJ2-1|few|TRBV29-1|TRBD2
TGCAGCATCCTGGGACTAGCGGGAGTGGGGGAGCAGTTCTTC
CSILGLAGVGEQFF
>TRBJ2-1|few|TRBV7-3|-
TGTGCCAGCAGTCCGACAGGTAACGAACGATACAATGAGCAGTTCTTC
CASSPTGNERYNEQFF